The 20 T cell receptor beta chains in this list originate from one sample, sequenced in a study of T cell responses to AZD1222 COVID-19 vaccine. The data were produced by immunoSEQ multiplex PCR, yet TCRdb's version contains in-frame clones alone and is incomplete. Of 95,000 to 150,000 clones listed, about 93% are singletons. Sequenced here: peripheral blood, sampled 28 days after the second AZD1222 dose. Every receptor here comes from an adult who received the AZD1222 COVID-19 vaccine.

CDR3 in DNA: TGTGCCAGCAGCTCACGTGGACAAGACCACATCTCTGGAAACACCATATATTTT. It is translated as CASSSRGQDHISGNTIYF. The chain couples TRBV11-2 to TRBJ1-3, with D possibly matching TRBD1 (5 bases). Germline lookup yields CDR1 SGHAT and CDR2 FQNNGV. The CDR3 runs to 18 residues. Trimming shortened V by 4 bases and J by 0 bases, and 19 bases separated the two germline ends.

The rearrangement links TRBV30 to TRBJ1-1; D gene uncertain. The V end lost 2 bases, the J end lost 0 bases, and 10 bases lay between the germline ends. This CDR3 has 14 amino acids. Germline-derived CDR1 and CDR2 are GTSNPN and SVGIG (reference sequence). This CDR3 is CAWSPRRMNTEAFF. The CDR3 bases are TGTGCCTGGAGTCCAAGAAGGATGAACACTGAAGCTTTCTTT.

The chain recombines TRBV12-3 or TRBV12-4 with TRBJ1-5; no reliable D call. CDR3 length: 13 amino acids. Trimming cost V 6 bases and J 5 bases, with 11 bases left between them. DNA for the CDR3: TGTGCCAGCAGATATACCTTGGATCAGCCCCAGCATTTT. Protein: CASRYTLDQPQHF.

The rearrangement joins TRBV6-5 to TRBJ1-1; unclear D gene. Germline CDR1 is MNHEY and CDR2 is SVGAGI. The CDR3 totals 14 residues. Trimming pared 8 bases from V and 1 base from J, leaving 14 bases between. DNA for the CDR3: TGTGCCAGCTCCCTAATGAAGCCGAACACTGAAGCTTTCTTT. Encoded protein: CASSLMKPNTEAFF.

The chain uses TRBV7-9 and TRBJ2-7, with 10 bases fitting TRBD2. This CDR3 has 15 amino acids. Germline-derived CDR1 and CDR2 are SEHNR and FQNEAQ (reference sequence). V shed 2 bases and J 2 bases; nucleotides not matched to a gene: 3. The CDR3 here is CASSLLAGAPYEQYF. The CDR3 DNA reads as TGTGCCAGCAGCTTACTAGCGGGGGCCCCCTACGAGCAGTACTTC.

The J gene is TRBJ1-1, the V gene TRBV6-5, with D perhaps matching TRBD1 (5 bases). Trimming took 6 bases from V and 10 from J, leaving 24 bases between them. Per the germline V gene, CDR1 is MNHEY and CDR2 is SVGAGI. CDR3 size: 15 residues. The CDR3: CASRDGTHKAKVAFF. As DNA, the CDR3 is TGTGCCAGCAGGGATGGGACTCACAAAGCAAAGGTAGCTTTCTTT.

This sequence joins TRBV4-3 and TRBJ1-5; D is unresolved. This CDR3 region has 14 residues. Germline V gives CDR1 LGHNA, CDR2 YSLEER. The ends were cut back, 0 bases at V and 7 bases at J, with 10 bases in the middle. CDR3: CASSQDYSTQPQHF. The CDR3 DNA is TGCGCCAGCAGCCAAGATTATTCGACGCAGCCCCAGCATTTT.

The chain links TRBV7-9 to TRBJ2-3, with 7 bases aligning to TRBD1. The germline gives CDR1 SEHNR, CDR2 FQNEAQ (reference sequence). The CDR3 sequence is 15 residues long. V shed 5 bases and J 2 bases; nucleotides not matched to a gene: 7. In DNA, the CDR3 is TGTGCCAGCAGCCCGGGACAGACATACACAGATACGCAGTATTTT. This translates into CASSPGQTYTDTQYF.

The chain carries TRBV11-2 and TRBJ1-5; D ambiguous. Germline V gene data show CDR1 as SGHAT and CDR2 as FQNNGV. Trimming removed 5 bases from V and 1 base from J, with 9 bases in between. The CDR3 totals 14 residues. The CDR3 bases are TGTGCCAGCAGCGCAGCCTTAAGCAATCAGCCCCAGCATTTT. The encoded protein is CASSAALSNQPQHF.

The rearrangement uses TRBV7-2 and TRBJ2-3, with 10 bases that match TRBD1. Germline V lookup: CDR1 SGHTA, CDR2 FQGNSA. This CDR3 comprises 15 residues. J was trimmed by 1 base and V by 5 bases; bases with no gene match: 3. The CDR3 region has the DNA TGTGCCAGCAGCCCGACAGGGGGCGGCACAGATACGCAGTATTTT. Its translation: CASSPTGGGTDTQYF.

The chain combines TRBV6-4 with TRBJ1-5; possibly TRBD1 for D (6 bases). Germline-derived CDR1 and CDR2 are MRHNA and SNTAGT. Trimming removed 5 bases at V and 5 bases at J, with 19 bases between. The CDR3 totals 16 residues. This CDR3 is CASSSIRGPLDQPQHF. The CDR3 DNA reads TGTGCCAGCAGTTCTATCAGGGGCCCCTTGGATCAGCCCCAGCATTTT.

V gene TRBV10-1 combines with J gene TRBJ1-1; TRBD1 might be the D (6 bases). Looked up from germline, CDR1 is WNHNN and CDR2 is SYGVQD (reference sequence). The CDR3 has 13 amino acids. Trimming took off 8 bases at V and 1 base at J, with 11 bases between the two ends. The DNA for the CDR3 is TGCGCCAGCCGTTCACAGGGGAACACTGAAGCTTTCTTT. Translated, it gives CASRSQGNTEAFF.

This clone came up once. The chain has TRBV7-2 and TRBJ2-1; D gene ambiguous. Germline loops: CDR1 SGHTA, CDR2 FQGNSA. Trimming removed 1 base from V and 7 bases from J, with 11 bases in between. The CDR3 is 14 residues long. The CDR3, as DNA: TGTGCCAGCAGCTTAGTGGGTGTTTGGAATGAGCAGTTCTTC. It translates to CASSLVGVWNEQFF.

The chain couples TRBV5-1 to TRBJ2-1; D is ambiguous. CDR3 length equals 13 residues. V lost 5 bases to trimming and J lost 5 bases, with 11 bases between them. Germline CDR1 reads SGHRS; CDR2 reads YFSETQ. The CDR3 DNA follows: TGCGCCAGCAGAACGACGAGAAACAATGAGCAGTTCTTC. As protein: CASRTTRNNEQFF.

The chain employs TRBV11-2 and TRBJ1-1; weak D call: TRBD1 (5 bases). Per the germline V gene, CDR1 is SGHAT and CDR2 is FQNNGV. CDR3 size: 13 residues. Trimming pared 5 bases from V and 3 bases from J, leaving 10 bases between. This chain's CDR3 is CASSAGLDTEAFF. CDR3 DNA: TGTGCCAGCAGCGCAGGGTTGGACACTGAAGCTTTCTTT. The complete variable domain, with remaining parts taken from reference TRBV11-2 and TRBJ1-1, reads EAGVAQSPRYKIIEKRQSVAFWCNPISGHATLYWYQQILGQGPKLLIQFQNNGVVDDSQLPKDRFSAERLKGVDSTLKIQPAKLEDSAVYLCASSAGLDTEAFFGQGTRLTVV.

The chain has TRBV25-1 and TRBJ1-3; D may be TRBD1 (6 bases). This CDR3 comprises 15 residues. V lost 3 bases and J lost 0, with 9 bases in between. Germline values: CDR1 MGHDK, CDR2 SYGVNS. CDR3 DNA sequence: TGTGCCAGCAGTGAGGACAGCTTCTCTGGAAACACCATATATTTT. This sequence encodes CASSEDSFSGNTIYF. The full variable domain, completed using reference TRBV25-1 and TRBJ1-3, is EADIYQTPRYLVIGTGKKITLECSQTMGHDKMYWYQQDPGMELHLIHYSYGVNSTEKGDLSSESTVSRIRTEHFPLTLESARPSHTSQYLCASSEDSFSGNTIYFGEGSWLTVV.

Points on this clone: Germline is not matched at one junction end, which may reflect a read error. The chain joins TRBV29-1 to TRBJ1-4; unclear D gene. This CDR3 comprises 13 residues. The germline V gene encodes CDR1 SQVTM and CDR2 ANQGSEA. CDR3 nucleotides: TGCAGCGCTGAAGACGGACTCAATGAAAAACTGTTTTTT. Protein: CSAEDGLNEKLFF.

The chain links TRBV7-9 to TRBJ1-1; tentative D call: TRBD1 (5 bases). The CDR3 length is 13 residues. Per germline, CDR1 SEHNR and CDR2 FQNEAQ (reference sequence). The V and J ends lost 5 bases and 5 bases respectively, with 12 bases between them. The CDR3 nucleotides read TGTGCCAGCAGCGGACGGGGGTTGACTGAAGCTTTCTTT. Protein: CASSGRGLTEAFF. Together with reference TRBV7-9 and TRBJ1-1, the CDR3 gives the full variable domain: DTGVSQNPRHKITKRGQNVTFRCDPISEHNRLYWYRQTLGQGPEFLTYFQNEAQLEKSRLLSDRFSAERPKGSFSTLEIQRTEQGDSAMYLCASSGRGLTEAFFGQGTRLTVV.

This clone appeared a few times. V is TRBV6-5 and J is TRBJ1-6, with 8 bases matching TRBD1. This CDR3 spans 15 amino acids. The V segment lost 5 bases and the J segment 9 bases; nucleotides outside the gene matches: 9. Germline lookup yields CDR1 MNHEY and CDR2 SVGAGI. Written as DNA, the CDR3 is TGTGCCAGCAGTAAACAGGGGGGCCGTGGTTCACCCCTCCACTTT. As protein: CASSKQGGRGSPLHF.

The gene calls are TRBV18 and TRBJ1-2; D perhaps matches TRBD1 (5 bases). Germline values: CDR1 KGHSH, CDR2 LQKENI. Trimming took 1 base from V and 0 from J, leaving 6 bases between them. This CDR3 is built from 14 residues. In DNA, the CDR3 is TGTGCCAGCTCACCACAAGGGGCTAACTATGGCTACACCTTC. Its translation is CASSPQGANYGYTF.